This TCR beta chain was recovered during a study of OX40 agonist ivuxolimab in advanced cancers. A note on the overall study: Ivuxolimab was an agonistic, fully human IgG2 monoclonal antibody directed against OX40 (CD134), a costimulatory receptor. Three dose-escalation patients achieved partial responses, one with hepatocellular carcinoma and two with cutaneous melanoma. Prior anti-PD-1, anti-PD-L1 or anti-CTLA-4 therapy was permitted, and checkpoint inhibitors had been received by less than 45% of dose-escalation patients. Among the roughly 52 dose-escalation patients, around 20 had hepatocellular carcinoma, approximately 15 melanoma, 9 renal cell carcinoma and 9 head and neck cancer. Intravenous ivuxolimab was administered to patients every 2 weeks at six dose levels: 0.01, 0.1, 0.3, 1.5, 3 and 10 mg/kg. A male proportion of around 83% and a mean age of 60 years, ranging from roughly 23 to 79, were recorded for the dose-escalation cohort. The paper describes the monotherapy dose-escalation part (N of about 50 patients) of the phase I trial of ivuxolimab. Peripheral TCRbeta sequencing was intended to test whether TCR sequence diversity was altered and clonal T-cell expansion was caused by ivuxolimab.

Patients with a history of autoimmune disease or receiving systemic immunosuppression were excluded from the trial. Peripheral blood for TCR sequencing was collected from all dose cohorts at baseline, on cycle 4 day 1, and on cycle 7 day 1. The samples were drawn from a first-in-human, open-label, multicenter phase I dose-escalation trial of ivuxolimab. Adults with locally advanced or metastatic melanoma, renal cell carcinoma, hepatocellular carcinoma or head and neck squamous cell carcinoma were enrolled in the trial. Before TCR sequencing, CD4+ and CD8+ T cells were separately sorted from peripheral blood. For this clone: Its binding antigen is unknown. No base qualities exist here, and no much larger clone lies one base off it.

Genomic DNA was isolated from the sorted cells so that the TCRbeta CDR3 region could be sequenced. TCRbeta CDR3 regions were sequenced using the immunoSEQ Assay. Held by TCRdb, this immuneACCESS table contains in-frame sequences only and omits some clones. Under half of the omission traces to an unresolved V gene where checked; the cause of the rest is unknown. This sample has over 90,000 clones in its table, and around 86% of those were observed once. Of the sample, approximately 1.9% falls within the top ten clones. Findings and caveats that apply to the study as a whole: In the 0.1-3.0 mg/kg groups, partial responders were among the patients with the lowest normalized peripheral clonal expansion, particularly in CD8+ T cells. Which antigens the clonally expanded peripheral T cells were specific for was not determined. After ivuxolimab, CD8+ T cells had more expanded clones than CD4+ T cells on average. Low levels of normalized T-cell clonal expansion were also seen in some patients who did not respond. Clonal expansion of both CD4+ and CD8+ blood T cells was observed from baseline to week 6 at doses 0.1 to 3.0 mg/kg.

At the junction V is shortened by 8 bases and J by 8 bases, with 16 bases in between. Via the germline V gene (reference sequence), CDR1 is LNHDA and CDR2 SQIVND. From the cysteine up to the phenylalanine, the CDR3 has a length of 13 residues. Only the CDR3 portion is preserved as DNA: 39 bases, with reading frame beginning at the first base. Sample: CD4+ or CD8+ T cells sorted from blood, taken in a trial of the OX40 agonist ivuxolimab. The chain is made from TRBV19 and TRBJ1-3, with the D gene uncertain. This sequence originates from an adult with an advanced solid tumor such as melanoma, head and neck, liver or kidney cancer. The CDR3: CASRNNPGHTIYF. The nucleotide sequence reads TGTGCCAGTCGAAACAATCCGGGCCACACCATATATTTT.